This is a list of T cell receptor beta chains from one sample in a study of cytomegalovirus exposure and HLA in healthy donors. Libraries were prepared by immunoSEQ multiplex PCR; TCRdb keeps only in-frame clonotypes and omits some of them. The profile shows around 59,000 clones, around 80% of them singletons. The sequencing input was PBMCs. Source of these receptors: a woman in her 40s in good health and CMV-seronegative. Both conserved end residues are part of each CDR3. Each record gives: D gene, V gene, J gene, clone size, CDR3 protein, CDR3 DNA. D genes are given only for firm matches. Clone size is not always given. Where it is, it says once, few, many or a class for expanded clones.

>-|TRBV28|TRBJ1-5|-
CASSLTGLSQPQHF
TGTGCCAGCAGTTTAACAGGGCTGAGTCAGCCCCAGCATTTT
>TRBD2|TRBV2|TRBJ2-7|few
CASSVGLAGVPFF
TGTGCCAGCAGCGTCGGACTAGCGGGAGTCCCCTTCTTC
>TRBD1|TRBV19|TRBJ1-5|-
CASNRGPAGGSNQPQHF
TGTGCCAGTAACAGGGGCCCGGCAGGGGGTAGCAATCAGCCCCAGCATTTT
>TRBD1|TRBV19|TRBJ1-4|-
CASSGPGQGSEKLFF
TGTGCCAGTAGTGGACCGGGACAGGGGAGTGAAAAACTGTTTTTT
>-|TRBV11-2|TRBJ2-4|once
CASSLGGLALAKNIQYF
TGTGCCAGCAGCTTAGGGGGACTGGCCCTAGCCAAAAACATTCAGTACTTC
>-|TRBV6-1|TRBJ2-1|-
CASSETSAVVGLHYNEQFF
TGTGCCAGCAGTGAAACATCGGCAGTTGTGGGACTCCACTACAATGAGCAGTTCTTC
>-|TRBV25-1|TRBJ2-7|few
CASSDPVGSPNYEQYF
TGTGCCAGCAGTGACCCGGTCGGGTCCCCAAACTACGAGCAGTACTTC
>-|TRBV6-5|TRBJ2-7|-
CASSLQGYEQYF
TGTGCCAGCAGTTTACAGGGCTACGAGCAGTACTTC
>-|TRBV9|TRBJ2-5|-
CASSTRLYQETQYF
TGTGCCAGCAGCACCCGACTGTACCAAGAGACCCAGTACTTC
>-|TRBV19|TRBJ2-3|-
CASSTSGPSAARGTQYF
TGTGCCAGTAGCACCTCAGGCCCCTCAGCGGCCCGGGGTACGCAGTATTTT
>-|TRBV10-2|TRBJ1-5|-
CASGGVRDRNNQPQHF
TGCGCCAGCGGTGGTGTAAGAGACAGAAACAATCAGCCCCAGCATTTT
>TRBD1|TRBV5-4|TRBJ2-5|few
CASSRTGGQETQYF
TGTGCCAGCAGTCGGACAGGGGGCCAAGAGACCCAGTACTTC
>TRBD1|TRBV18|TRBJ1-3|-
CASSPGTGSGNTIYF
TGTGCCAGCTCACCGGGGACAGGGTCTGGAAACACCATATATTTT
>-|TRBV6-5|TRBJ1-1|-
CASSYWTGENTEAFF
TGTGCCAGCAGTTACTGGACGGGGGAGAACACTGAAGCTTTCTTT
>TRBD1|TRBV10-3|TRBJ2-7|-
CAISGTGTYEQYF
TGTGCCATCAGTGGGACAGGGACCTACGAGCAGTACTTC